This T cell receptor (beta chain) was recorded in a study of beta chain features in type 1 diabetes. Study-wide background: What patients shared with healthy donors was a similar profile of age, gender and cell yields. Analysis included about 110 million sorted cells drawn from all samples.

The CDR3 runs to 14 residues. The germline V gene encodes CDR1 MDHEN and CDR2 SYDVKM. V dropped 5 bases and J dropped 5 bases, with 15 bases sitting between them. All sorted populations exceeded 95% purity. Sequencing targeted expressed TCRB transcripts, as all isolated RNA had been reverse transcribed. Sequencing was performed with immunoSEQ multiplex PCR; in TCRdb, only in-frame clones are kept and a portion is missing. The sample yields around 200,000 clones, about 12% seen once. What was sequenced was central memory CD4+ T cells from blood. The origin of this receptor is a woman in her late teens or twenties in good health. This chain joins TRBV28 and TRBJ1-2; the D is unclear. The CDR3 sequence is CASSLRGYGYGYTF. The CDR3 DNA reads TGTGCCAGCAGTCTCCGGGGTTATGGGTATGGCTACACCTTC.